The clone carrying this T cell receptor beta chain was picked up one time. This sample was taken from a study of blood T cell repertoires in COVID-19. Overall study context: There were acute and convalescent COVID-19 samples, and they came from the United States, Italy and Spain. Nucleic acid was either cDNA or gDNA, and it came from T cells, B-cell-depleted T cells, or PBMCs.

Per the study methods: Estimation of nucleated cell counts relied on the amplification of reference gene primers. Sequencing was performed with immunoSEQ multiplex PCR; in TCRdb, only in-frame clones are kept and a portion is missing. Clone size and V and J calls were adopted from that table, with D and trimming inferred from the DNA. The repertoire holds 70,000 to 95,000 clones, with around four fifths as singletons. V was shortened by 5 bases and J by 3 bases, with 10 bases between the two germline ends. The CDR3 contains 13 residues. Germline V gives CDR1 SGHNT, CDR2 YENEEA. The rearrangement joins TRBV11-3 to TRBJ1-1; D is unclear. The sample taken for sequencing was peripheral blood. The TCR comes from a woman between 70 and 85 years old with active or convalescent COVID-19. CDR3 DNA sequence: TGTGCCAGCAGCCTCGACGGGTACACTGAAGCTTTCTTT. Translated: CASSLDGYTEAFF.